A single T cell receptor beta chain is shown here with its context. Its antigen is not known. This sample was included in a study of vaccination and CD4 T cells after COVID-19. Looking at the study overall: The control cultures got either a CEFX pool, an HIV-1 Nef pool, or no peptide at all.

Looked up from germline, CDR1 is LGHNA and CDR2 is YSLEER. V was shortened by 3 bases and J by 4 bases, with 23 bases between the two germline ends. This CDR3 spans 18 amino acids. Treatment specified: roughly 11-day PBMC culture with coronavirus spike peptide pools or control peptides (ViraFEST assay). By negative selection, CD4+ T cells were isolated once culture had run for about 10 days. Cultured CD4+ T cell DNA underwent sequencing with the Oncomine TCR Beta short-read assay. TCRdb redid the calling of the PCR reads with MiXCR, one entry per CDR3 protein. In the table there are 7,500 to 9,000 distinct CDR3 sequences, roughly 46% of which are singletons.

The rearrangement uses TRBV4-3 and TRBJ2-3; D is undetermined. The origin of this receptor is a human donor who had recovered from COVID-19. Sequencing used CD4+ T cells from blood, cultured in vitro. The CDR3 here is CASSQMQVGDLRADTQYF. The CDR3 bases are TGCGCCAGCAGCCAGATGCAGGTCGGAGACTTAAGGGCAGATACGCAGTATTTT.